The rows below give T cell receptor beta chains drawn from one sample of a study of blood T cell repertoires in COVID-19. Clones were read by immunoSEQ multiplex PCR, and TCRdb kept only the in-frame ones, dropping some. The data contain 100,000 to 150,000 clones, roughly 80% of them singletons. The material sequenced was peripheral blood. These receptors were taken from a man aged 55 to 69 with acute or convalescent COVID-19. The CDR3 runs from the conserved cysteine through the conserved F or W.

v_call: TRBV19
j_call: TRBJ1-1
cdr3_aa: CASSNLYRGNTEAFF

v_call: TRBV13
j_call: TRBJ2-3
cdr3_aa: CASSAGGPHTDTQYF

v_call: TRBV7-2
j_call: TRBJ1-6
cdr3_aa: CASKLQGPSPLHF

v_call: TRBV10-3
j_call: TRBJ1-6
cdr3_aa: CAISETGNSPLHF

v_call: TRBV5-1
j_call: TRBJ2-7
cdr3_aa: CASWDLATSYEQYF

v_call: TRBV5-1
j_call: TRBJ1-4
cdr3_aa: CASSFTGGEYEKLFF

v_call: TRBV25-1
j_call: TRBJ2-5
cdr3_aa: CASSELFMETQYF

v_call: TRBV27
j_call: TRBJ1-1
cdr3_aa: CASRGGTEAFF

v_call: TRBV18
j_call: TRBJ1-3
cdr3_aa: CASSRGPGNTIYF

v_call: TRBV3-1/TRBV3-2
j_call: TRBJ2-1
cdr3_aa: CASSQAISGVLSNEQFF

v_call: TRBV5-1
j_call: TRBJ1-4
cdr3_aa: CASSWGQGGEKLFF

v_call: TRBV6-6
j_call: TRBJ2-2
cdr3_aa: CASSRNPAGGFGELFF

v_call: TRBV10-2
j_call: TRBJ1-2
cdr3_aa: CASSEANYGYTF

v_call: TRBV27
j_call: TRBJ1-5
cdr3_aa: CASSSTGYQPQHF

v_call: TRBV5-1
j_call: TRBJ2-1
cdr3_aa: CASSLLSTSGANEQFF

v_call: TRBV10-2
j_call: TRBJ1-1
cdr3_aa: CASRADYNTEAFF

v_call: TRBV12-3/TRBV12-4
j_call: TRBJ1-6
cdr3_aa: CASSSQGNSPLHF

v_call: TRBV27
j_call: TRBJ2-2
cdr3_aa: CASSLFRQNTGELFF

v_call: TRBV19
j_call: TRBJ1-5
cdr3_aa: CASNRGNHNQPQHF

v_call: TRBV6-5
j_call: TRBJ2-7
cdr3_aa: CASTRLDSYEQYF

v_call: TRBV5-1
j_call: TRBJ1-1
cdr3_aa: CASRRGQANTEAFF

v_call: TRBV4-2
j_call: TRBJ2-2
cdr3_aa: CASSQDGGWKLFF